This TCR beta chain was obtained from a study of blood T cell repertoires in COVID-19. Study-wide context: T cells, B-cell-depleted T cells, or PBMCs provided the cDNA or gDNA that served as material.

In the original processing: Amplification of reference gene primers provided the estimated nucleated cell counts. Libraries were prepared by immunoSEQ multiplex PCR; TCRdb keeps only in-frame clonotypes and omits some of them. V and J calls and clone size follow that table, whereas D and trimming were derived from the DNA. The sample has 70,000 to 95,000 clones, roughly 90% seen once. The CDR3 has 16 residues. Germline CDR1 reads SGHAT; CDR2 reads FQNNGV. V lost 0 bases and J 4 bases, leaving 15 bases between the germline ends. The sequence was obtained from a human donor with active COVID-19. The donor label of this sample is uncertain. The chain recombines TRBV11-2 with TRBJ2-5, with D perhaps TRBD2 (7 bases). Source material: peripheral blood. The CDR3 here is CASSLDPGGLRETQYF. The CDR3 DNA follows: TGTGCCAGCAGCTTAGATCCCGGGGGGCTTAGAGAGACCCAGTACTTC.